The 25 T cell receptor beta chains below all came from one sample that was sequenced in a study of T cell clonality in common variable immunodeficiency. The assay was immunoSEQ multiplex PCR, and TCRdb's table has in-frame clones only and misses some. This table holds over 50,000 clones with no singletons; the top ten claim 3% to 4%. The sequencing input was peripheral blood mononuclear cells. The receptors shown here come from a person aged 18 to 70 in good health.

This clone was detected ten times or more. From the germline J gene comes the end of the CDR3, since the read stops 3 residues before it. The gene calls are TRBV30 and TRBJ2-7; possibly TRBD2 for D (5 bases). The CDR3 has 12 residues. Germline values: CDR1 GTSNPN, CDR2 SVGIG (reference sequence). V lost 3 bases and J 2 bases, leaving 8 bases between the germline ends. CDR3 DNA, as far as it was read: TGTGCCTGGAGGCAGCGGACCTACGAG. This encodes CAWRQRTYE. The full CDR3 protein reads CAWRQRTYEQYF.

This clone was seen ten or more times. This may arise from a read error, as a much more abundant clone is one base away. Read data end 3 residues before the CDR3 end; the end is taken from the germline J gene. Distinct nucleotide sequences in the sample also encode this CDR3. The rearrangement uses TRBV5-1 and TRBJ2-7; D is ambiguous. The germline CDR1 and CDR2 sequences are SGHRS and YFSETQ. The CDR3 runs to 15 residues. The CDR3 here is CASSLDKVGPYEQYF. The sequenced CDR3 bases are TGCGCCAGTAGCTTGGATAAGGTAGGGCCCTACGAG.

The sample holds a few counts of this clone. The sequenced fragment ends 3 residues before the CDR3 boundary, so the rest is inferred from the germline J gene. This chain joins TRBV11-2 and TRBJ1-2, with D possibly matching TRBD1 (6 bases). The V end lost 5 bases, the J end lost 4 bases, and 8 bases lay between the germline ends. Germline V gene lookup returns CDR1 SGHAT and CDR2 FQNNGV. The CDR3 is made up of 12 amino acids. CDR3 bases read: TGTGCCAGCAGCAAACAGGGCTATGGC. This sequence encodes CASSKQGYG. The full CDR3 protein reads CASSKQGYGYTF.

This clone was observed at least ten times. The CDR3 bases that were read are TGTGCCATCAGTAAAACCCCCGGGACAGGGTTCTACGAG. Protein sequence: CAISKTPGTGFYE. The full CDR3 protein reads CAISKTPGTGFYEQYF. This chain uses TRBV10-3 with TRBJ2-7; the match to TRBD1 covers 9 bases. The read stops 3 residues short of the end of the CDR3; the missing end is completed from the germline J gene. The V segment lost 5 bases and the J segment 3 bases; nucleotides outside the gene matches: 11. The CDR3 totals 16 residues. Germline values: CDR1 ENHRY, CDR2 SYGVKD.

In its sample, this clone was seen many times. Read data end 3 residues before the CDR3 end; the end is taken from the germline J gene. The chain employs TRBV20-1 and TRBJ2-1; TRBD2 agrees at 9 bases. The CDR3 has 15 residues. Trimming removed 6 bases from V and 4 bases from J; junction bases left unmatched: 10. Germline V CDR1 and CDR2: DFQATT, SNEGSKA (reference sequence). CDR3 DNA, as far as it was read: TGCAGTGCCATCGGGAGACTAGCGGTATACAATGAG. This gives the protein CSAIGRLAVYNE. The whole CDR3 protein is CSAIGRLAVYNEQFF.

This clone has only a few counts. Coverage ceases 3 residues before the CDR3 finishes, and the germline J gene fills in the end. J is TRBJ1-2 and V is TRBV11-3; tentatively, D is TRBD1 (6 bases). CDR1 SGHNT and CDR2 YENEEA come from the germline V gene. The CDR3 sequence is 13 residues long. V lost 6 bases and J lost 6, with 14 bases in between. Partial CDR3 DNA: TGTGCCAGCAGTCGTCAGGGGAGAGATGGC. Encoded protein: CASSRQGRDG. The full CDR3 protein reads CASSRQGRDGYTF.

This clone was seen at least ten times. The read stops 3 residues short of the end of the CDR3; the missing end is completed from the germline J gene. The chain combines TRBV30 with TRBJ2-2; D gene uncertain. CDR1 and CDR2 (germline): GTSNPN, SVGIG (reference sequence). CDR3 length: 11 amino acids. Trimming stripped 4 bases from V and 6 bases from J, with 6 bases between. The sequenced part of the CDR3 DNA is TGTGCCTGGAACGGTGCCGGGGAG. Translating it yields CAWNGAGE. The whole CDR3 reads CAWNGAGELFF.

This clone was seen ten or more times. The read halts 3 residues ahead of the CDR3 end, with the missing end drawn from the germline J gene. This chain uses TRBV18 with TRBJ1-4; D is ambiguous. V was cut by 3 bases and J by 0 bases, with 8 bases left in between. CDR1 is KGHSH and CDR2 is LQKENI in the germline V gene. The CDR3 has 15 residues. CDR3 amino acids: CASSPQQATNEKLFF. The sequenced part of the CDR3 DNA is TGTGCCAGCTCACCGCAGCAGGCAACTAATGAAAAA.

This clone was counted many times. The covered CDR3 bases are TGTGCCAGCAGCTTGGACTCGAACCTTAACTATGGC. Translating gives CASSLDSNLNYG. Given in full, the CDR3 is CASSLDSNLNYGYTF. The rearrangement joins TRBV7-3 to TRBJ1-2; D is ambiguous. The read falls 3 residues short of the CDR3 end, and the missing part is taken from the germline J gene. The V gene's germline CDR1 is SGHTA and CDR2 FQGTGA. V dropped 3 bases and J dropped 1 base, with 12 bases sitting between them. The CDR3 consists of 15 residues.

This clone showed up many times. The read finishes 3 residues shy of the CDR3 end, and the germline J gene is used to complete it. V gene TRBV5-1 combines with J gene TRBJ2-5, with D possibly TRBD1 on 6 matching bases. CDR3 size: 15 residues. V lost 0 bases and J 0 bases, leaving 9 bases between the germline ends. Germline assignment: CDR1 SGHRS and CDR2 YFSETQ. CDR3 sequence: CASSLDAGDQETQYF. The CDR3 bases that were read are TGCGCCAGCAGCTTGGACGCAGGGGACCAAGAGACC.

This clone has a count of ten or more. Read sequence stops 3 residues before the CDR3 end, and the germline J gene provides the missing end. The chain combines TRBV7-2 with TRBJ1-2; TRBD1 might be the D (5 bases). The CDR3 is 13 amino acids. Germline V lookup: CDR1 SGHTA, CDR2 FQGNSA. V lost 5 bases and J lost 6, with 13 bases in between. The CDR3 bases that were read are TGTGCCAGCAGCCCCGCCGGGGGTAATGGC. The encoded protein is CASSPAGGNG. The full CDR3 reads CASSPAGGNGYTF.

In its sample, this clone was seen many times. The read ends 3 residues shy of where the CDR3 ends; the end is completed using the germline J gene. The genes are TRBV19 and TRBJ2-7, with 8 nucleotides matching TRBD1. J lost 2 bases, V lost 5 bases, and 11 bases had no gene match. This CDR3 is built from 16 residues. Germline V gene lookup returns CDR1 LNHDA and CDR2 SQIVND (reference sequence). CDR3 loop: CASSPITSTGAYEQYF. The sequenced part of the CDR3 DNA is TGTGCCAGTAGTCCCATTACCTCGACAGGGGCCTACGAG.

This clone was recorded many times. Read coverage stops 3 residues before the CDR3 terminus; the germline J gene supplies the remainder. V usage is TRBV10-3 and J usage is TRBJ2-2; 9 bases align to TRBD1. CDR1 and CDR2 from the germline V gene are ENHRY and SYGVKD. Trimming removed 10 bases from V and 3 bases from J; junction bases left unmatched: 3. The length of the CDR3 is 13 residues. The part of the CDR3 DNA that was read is TGTGCCACCGACAGGGGGGACACCGGGGAG. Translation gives CATDRGDTGE. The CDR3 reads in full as CATDRGDTGELFF.

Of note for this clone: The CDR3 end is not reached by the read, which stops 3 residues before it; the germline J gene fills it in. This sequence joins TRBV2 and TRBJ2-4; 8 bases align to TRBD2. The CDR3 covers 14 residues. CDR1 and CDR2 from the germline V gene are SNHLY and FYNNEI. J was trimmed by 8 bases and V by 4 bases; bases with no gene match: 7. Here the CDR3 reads CASSVRAGEHIQYF. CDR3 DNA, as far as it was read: TGTGCCAGCAGTGTGAGAGCGGGAGAGCACATT. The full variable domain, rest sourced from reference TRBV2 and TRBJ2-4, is EPEVTQTPSHQVTQMGQEVILRCVPISNHLYFYWYRQILGQKVEFLVSFYNNEISEKSEIFDDQFSVERPDGSNFTLKIRSTKLEDSAMYFCASSVRAGEHIQYFGAGTRLSVL.

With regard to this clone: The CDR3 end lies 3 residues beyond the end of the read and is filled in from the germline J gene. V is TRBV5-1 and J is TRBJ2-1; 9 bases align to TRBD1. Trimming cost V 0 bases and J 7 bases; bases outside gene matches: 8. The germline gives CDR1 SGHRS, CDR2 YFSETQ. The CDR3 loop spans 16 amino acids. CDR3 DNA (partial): TGCGCCAGCAGCTTGGGTGTGCGGGACAGGGTGAATGAG. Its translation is CASSLGVRDRVNE. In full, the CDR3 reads CASSLGVRDRVNEQFF.

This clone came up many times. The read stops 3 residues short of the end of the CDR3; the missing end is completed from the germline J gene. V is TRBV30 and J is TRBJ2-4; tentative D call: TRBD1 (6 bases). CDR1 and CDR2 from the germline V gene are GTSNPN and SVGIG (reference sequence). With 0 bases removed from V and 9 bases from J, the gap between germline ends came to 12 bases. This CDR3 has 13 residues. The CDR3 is CAWSVQGLGIQYF. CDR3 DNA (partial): TGTGCCTGGAGTGTACAGGGATTGGGCATT.

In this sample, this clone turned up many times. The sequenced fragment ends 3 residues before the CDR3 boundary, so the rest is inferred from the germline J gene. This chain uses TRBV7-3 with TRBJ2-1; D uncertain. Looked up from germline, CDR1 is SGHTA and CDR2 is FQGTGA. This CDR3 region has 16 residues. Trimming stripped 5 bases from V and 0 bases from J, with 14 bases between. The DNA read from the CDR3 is TGTGCCAGCAGCCCCCAGACTTCAAGCTCCTACAATGAG. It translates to CASSPQTSSSYNE. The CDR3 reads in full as CASSPQTSSSYNEQFF.

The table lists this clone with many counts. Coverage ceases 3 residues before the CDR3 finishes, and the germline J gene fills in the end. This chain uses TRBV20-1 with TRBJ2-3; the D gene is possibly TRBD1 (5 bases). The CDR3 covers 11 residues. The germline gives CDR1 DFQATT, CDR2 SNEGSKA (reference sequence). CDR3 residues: CSATQVETQYF. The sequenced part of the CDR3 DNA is TGCAGTGCCACACAGGTCGAGACG.

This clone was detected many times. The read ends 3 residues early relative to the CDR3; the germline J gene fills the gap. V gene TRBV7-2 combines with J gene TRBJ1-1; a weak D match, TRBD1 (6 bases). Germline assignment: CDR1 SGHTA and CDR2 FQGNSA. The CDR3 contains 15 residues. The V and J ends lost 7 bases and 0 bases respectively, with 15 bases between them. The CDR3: CASNEDSRMNTEAFF. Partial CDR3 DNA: TGTGCCAGCAACGAGGACAGCCGCATGAACACTGAA.

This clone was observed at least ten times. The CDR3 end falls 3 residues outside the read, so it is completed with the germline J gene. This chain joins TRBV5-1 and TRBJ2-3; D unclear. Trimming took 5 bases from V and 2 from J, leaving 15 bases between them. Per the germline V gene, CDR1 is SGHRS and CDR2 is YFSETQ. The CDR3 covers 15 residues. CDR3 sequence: CASSPPTGYTDTQYF. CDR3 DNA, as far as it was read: TGCGCCAGCAGTCCCCCCACCGGTTACACAGATACG.

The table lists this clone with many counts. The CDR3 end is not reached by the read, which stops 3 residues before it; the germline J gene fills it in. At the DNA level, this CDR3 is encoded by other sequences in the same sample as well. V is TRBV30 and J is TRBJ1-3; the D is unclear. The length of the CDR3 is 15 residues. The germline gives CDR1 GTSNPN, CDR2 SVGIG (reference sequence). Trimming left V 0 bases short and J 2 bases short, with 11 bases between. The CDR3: CAWSVVAGTGNTIYF. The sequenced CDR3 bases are TGTGCCTGGAGTGTAGTCGCGGGAACTGGAAACACC. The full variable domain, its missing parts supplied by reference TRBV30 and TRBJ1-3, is SQTIHQWPATLVQPVGSPLSLECTVEGTSNPNLYWYRQAAGRGLQLLFYSVGIGQISSEVPQNLSASRPQDRQFILSSKKLLLSDSGFYLCAWSVVAGTGNTIYFGEGSWLTVV.

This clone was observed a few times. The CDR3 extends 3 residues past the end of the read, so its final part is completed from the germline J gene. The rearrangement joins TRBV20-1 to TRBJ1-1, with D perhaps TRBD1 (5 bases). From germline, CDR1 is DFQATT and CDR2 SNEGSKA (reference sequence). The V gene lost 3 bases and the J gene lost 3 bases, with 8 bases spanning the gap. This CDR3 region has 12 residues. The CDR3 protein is CSASGGDTEAFF. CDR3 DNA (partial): TGCAGTGCTAGCGGAGGGGACACTGAA.

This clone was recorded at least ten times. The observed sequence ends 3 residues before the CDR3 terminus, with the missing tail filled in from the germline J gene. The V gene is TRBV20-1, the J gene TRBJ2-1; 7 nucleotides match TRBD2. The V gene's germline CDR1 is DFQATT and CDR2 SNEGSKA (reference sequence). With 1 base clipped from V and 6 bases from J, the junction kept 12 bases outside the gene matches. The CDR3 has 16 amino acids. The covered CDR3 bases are TGCAGTGCTAGAGTCAGCGGCGGGAGAATTGTCAATGAG. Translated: CSARVSGGRIVNE. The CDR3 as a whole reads CSARVSGGRIVNEQFF.

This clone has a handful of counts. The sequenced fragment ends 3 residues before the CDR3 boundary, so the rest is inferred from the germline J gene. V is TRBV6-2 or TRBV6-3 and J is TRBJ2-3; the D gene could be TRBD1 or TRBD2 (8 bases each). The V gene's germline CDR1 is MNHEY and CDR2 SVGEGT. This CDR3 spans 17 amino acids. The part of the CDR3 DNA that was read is TGTGCCAGCAGTTATAAAGCCGGACAGGGACAGCGGGAGACG. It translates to CASSYKAGQGQRET. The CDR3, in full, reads CASSYKAGQGQRETQYF.

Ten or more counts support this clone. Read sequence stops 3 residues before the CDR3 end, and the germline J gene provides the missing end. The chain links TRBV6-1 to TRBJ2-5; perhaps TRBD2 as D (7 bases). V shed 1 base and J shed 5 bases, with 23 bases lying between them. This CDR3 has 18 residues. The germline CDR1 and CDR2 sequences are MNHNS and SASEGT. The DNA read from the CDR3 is TGTGCCAGCAGTGAAGAAGAGGCTCGGGGGGCGTCTCGGGAGACC. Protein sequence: CASSEEEARGASRET. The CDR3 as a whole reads CASSEEEARGASRETQYF.